This T cell receptor (beta chain) was recovered during a study of CXCR3-negative and CXCR3-positive naive CD8 T cells. Overall study results and limits: Memory cells diverged, while naive CXCR3-positive and CXCR3-negative cells had similar TRBV-TRBJ usage.

Germline CDR1 MNHNS, CDR2 SASEGT. The length of the CDR3 is 13 residues. Turning to this clonotype: The antigen is undetermined.

The libraries of TRB cDNA were prepared using 5' RACE with UMI labels. For each CDR3 protein, TCRdb gives one entry from its re-call of the 5' RACE reads, without DNA. This sample's table has about 23,000 distinct CDR3 sequences. This chain links TRBV6-1 with TRBJ1-5; TCRdb's assignment of TRBD1 cannot be checked, as there is no DNA. Material: memory CD8+ T cells from blood. This TCR was recovered from a human donor in good health. Some clones in this sample may be carry-over from other donors' samples. CDR3 protein: CASFDRGGQPQHF.